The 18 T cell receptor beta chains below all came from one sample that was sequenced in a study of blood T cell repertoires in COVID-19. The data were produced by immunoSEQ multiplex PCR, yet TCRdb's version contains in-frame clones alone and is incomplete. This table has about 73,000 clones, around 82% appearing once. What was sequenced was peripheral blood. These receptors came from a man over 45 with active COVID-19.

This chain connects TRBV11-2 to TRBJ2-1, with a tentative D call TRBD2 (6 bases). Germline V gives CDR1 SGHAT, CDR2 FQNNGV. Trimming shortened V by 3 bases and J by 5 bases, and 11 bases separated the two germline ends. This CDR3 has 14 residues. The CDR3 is CASSLGTWDNEQFF. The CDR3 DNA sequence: TGTGCCAGCAGCTTGGGGACTTGGGACAATGAGCAGTTCTTC.

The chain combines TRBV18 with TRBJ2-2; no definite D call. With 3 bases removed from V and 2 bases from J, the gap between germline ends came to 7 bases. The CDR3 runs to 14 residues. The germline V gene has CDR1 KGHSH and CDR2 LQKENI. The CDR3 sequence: CASSPRHNTGELFF. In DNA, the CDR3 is TGTGCCAGCTCACCGAGACATAACACCGGGGAGCTGTTTTTT.

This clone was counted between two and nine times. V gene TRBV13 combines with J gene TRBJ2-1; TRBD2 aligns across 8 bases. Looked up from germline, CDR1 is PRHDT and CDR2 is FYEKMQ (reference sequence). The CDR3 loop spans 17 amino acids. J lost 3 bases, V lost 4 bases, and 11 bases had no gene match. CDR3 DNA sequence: TGTGCCAGCAGCTCAAAAACCGGGACTAGAGACTACAATGAGCAGTTCTTC. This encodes CASSSKTGTRDYNEQFF.

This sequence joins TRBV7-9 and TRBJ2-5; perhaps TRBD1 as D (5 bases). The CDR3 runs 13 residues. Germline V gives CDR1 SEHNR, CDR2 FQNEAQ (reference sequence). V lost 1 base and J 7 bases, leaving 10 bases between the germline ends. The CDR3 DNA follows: TGTGCCAGCAGCTTAGAAGGGGTTGGGACCCAGTACTTC. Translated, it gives CASSLEGVGTQYF. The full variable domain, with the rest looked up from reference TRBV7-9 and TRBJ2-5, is DTGVSQNPRHKITKRGQNVTFRCDPISEHNRLYWYRQTLGQGPEFLTYFQNEAQLEKSRLLSDRFSAERPKGSFSTLEIQRTEQGDSAMYLCASSLEGVGTQYFGPGTRLLVL.

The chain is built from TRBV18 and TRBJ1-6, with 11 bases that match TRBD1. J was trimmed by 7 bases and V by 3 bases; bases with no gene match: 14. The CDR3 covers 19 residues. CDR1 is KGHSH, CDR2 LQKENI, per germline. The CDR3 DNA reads TGTGCCAGCTCACCTTCAGCCCCGGGACAGGGGGGAGGAAATTCACCCCTCCACTTT. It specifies CASSPSAPGQGGGNSPLHF.

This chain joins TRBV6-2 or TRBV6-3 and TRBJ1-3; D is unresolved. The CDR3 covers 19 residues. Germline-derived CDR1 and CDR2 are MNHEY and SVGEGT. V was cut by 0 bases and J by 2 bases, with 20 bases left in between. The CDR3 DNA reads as TGTGCCAGCAGTTACTCTGGTCCTACGGGTTCTGGTGCTGGAAACACCATATATTTT. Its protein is CASSYSGPTGSGAGNTIYF.

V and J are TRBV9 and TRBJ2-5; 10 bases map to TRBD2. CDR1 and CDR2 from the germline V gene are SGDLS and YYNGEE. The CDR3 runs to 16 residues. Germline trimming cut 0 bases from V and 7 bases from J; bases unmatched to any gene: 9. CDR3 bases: TGTGCCAGCAGCGTAGGTTCTAGCGGGGGCCAGGGGACCCAGTACTTC. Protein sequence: CASSVGSSGGQGTQYF.

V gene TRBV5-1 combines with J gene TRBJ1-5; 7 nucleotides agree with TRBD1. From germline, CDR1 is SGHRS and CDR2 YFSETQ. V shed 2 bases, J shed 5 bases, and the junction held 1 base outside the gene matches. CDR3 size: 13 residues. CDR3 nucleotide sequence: TGCGCCAGCAGCTTAGGGACAGATCAGCCCCAGCATTTT. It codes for CASSLGTDQPQHF.

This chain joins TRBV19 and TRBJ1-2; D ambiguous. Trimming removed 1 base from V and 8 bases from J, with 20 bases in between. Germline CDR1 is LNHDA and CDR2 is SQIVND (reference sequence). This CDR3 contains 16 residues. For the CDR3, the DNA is TGTGCCAGTAGTATAGTCCCCGGGATCAAGAGAATCGGCTACACCTTC. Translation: CASSIVPGIKRIGYTF. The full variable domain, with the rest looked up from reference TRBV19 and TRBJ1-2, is DGGITQSPKYLFRKEGQNVTLSCEQNLNHDAMYWYRQDPGQGLRLIYYSQIVNDFQKGDIAEGYSVSREKKESFPLTVTSAQKNPTAFYLCASSIVPGIKRIGYTFGSGTRLTVV.

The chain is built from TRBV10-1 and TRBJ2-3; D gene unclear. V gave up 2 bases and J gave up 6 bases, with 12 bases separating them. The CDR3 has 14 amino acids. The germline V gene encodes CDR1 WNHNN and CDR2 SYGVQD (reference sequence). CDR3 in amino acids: CASSENPAKDTQYF. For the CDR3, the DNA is TGCGCCAGCAGTGAGAATCCAGCGAAGGATACGCAGTATTTT.

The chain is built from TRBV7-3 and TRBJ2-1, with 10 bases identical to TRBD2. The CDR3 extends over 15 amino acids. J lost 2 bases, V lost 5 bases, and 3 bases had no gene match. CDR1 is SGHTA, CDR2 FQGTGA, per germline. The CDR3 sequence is CASSPSGGAYNEQFF. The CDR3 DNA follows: TGTGCCAGCAGCCCCAGCGGGGGGGCCTACAATGAGCAGTTCTTC.

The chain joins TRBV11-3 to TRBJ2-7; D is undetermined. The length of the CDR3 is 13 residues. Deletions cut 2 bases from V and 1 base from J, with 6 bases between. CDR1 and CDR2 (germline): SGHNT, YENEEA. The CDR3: CASSLQDSYEQYF. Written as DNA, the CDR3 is TGTGCCAGCAGCTTACAGGATTCCTACGAGCAGTACTTC.

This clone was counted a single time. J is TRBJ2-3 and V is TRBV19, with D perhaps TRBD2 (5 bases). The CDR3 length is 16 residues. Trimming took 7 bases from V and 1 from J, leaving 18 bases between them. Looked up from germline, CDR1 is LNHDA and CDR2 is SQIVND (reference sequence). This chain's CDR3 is CASNQLGEVGTDTQYF. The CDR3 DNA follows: TGTGCCAGTAACCAACTAGGTGAGGTCGGCACAGATACGCAGTATTTT.

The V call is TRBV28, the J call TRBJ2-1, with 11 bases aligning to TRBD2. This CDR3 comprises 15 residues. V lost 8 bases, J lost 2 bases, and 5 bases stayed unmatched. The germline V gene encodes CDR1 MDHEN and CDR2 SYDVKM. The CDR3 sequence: CASGLAGGTYNEQFF. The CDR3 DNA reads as TGTGCCAGCGGCTTAGCGGGAGGGACCTACAATGAGCAGTTCTTC.

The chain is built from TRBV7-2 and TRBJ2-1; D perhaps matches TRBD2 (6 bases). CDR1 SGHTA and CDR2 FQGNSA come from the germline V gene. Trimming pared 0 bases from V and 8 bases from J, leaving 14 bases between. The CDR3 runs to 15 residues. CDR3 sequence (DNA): TGTGCCAGCAGCTTAGCGGCGGGACCGGAGCATGAGCAGTTCTTC. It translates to CASSLAAGPEHEQFF.

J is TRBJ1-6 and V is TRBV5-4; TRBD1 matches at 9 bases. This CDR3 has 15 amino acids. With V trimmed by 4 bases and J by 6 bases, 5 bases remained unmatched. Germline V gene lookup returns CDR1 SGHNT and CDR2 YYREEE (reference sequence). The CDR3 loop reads CASSARTGANSPLHF. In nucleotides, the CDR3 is TGTGCCAGCAGCGCCAGGACAGGGGCTAATTCACCCCTCCACTTT.

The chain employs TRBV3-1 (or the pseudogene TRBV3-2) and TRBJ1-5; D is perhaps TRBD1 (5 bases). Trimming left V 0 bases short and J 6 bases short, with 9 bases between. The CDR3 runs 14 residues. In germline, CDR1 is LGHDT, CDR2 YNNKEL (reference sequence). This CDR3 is CASSQDWGGQPQHF. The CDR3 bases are TGTGCCAGCAGCCAAGACTGGGGCGGTCAGCCCCAGCATTTT.

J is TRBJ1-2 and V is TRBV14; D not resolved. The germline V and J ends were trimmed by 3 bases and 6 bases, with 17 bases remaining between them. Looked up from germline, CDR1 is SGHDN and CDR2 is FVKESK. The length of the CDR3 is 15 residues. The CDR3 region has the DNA TGTGCCAGCAGCCAGAATCTGCGGGCCCTAGATGGCTACACCTTC. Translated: CASSQNLRALDGYTF.